The clone carrying this T cell receptor (beta chain) was picked up a small number of times. Its antigen is not identified. The record originates from a study of response to subunit inactivated influenza vaccine. Whole-study results and caveats: A suggestion made by the authors is that each seasonal influenza vaccination recruits few new T cells.

The ends were cut back, 7 bases at V and 7 bases at J, with 19 bases in the middle. The CDR3 length is 15 residues. The germline gives CDR1 MNHNS, CDR2 SASEGT. TCRdb called the RT-PCR reads again in MiXCR, with one record for every CDR3 protein. The sample shows 530,000 or so distinct CDR3 sequences, around 15% of them seen only once. The specimen comprised PBMCs from blood, sampled 11 to 12 days after vaccination. The TCR comes from a man over 45 who received an inactivated influenza vaccine. The rearrangement links TRBV6-1 to TRBJ2-2; D is perhaps TRBD1 or TRBD2 (5 bases each). CDR3 sequence: CASTRDRQRFGELFF. For the CDR3, the DNA is TGTGCCAGCACCCGGGACCGGCAAAGGTTCGGGGAGCTGTTTTTT.